The 17 T cell receptor beta chains below were found in one sample sequenced in a study of early T cells in non-severe SARS-CoV-2 infection. TCRdb itself ran the 5' RACE reads through MiXCR, one entry per CDR3 protein. The sample holds tens of thousands of distinct CDR3 sequences, 10% seen once. The sequences come from whole blood, collected at baseline. Every receptor here comes from an adult who was a healthcare worker with PCR-confirmed SARS-CoV-2 infection or an uninfected control (not recorded which).

The V gene is TRBV5-6, the J gene TRBJ2-1; D gene uncertain. The V gene's germline CDR1 is SGHDT and CDR2 YYEEEE. V gave up 3 bases and J gave up 3 bases, with 10 bases separating them. The CDR3 is 14 amino acids. The CDR3 loop is CASSSLSSYNEQFF. DNA of the CDR3: TGTGCCAGCAGCTCCTTGTCCAGCTACAATGAGCAGTTCTTC.

This clonotype was seen at least ten times. The chain links TRBV7-3 to TRBJ2-1; 9 nucleotides align to TRBD2. The V gene's germline CDR1 is SGHTA and CDR2 FQGTGA. The CDR3 loop spans 16 amino acids. The V and J ends lost 5 bases and 5 bases, in that order; junction bases with no gene match: 10. The DNA for the CDR3 is TGTGCCAGCAGCCCAGCGGCGGGAGGGCTCCACAATGAGCAGTTCTTC. Translated, it gives CASSPAAGGLHNEQFF.

There are many counts of this clonotype. This chain connects TRBV18 to TRBJ1-5; perhaps TRBD1 as D (6 bases). The CDR3 extends over 13 amino acids. V was pared by 6 bases and J by 5 bases, with 11 bases between. CDR1 is KGHSH and CDR2 is LQKENI in the germline V gene. CDR3 bases: TGTGCCAGCTCTCCGGACAGATATCAGCCCCAGCATTTT. This codes for CASSPDRYQPQHF.

This clonotype turned up a few times. The rearrangement joins TRBV4-2 to TRBJ2-3, with D perhaps matching TRBD2 (6 bases). Trimming cost V 1 base and J 11 bases, with 16 bases left between them. Per the germline V gene, CDR1 is LGHNA and CDR2 is YNFKEQ. The CDR3 consists of 14 residues. In nucleotides, the CDR3 is TGTGCCAGCAGCCAAGGATCCGGGGAGGTCGGGCAGTATTTT. Residues: CASSQGSGEVGQYF.

This clonotype was seen a few times. The chain uses TRBV20-1 and TRBJ2-7; 11 bases are shared with TRBD1. Germline V CDR1 and CDR2: DFQATT, SNEGSKA (reference sequence). The CDR3 runs to 14 residues. After removal of 3 bases from V and 3 bases from J, the junction contained 4 bases not matched to a gene. CDR3 DNA: TGCAGTGCTAGGGCGGACAGGGGGCTCTACGAGCAGTACTTC. Amino acid sequence: CSARADRGLYEQYF.

In its sample, this clonotype was seen many times. The chain uses TRBV20-1 and TRBJ2-2; weak D call: TRBD2 (6 bases). V lost 2 bases and J lost 3, with 10 bases in between. The CDR3 spans 14 residues. Germline loops: CDR1 DFQATT, CDR2 SNEGSKA (reference sequence). CDR3 coding DNA: TGCAGTGCTAGACCGGGGGTAGACACCGGGGAGCTGTTTTTT. It codes for CSARPGVDTGELFF.

This clonotype was found many times. V is TRBV2 and J is TRBJ2-3; D gene uncertain. The CDR3 is 12 amino acids. V gave up 6 bases and J gave up 4 bases, with 8 bases separating them. Germline V CDR1 and CDR2: SNHLY, FYNNEI. The CDR3 DNA reads TGTGCCAGCAGCGTCATTCCAGATACGCAGTATTTT. Its translation is CASSVIPDTQYF.

Regarding this clonotype: At one of its ends the junction is not consistent with the germline gene, which may arise from a read error. The chain has TRBV5-1 and TRBJ2-6, with D unclear. The germline V gene encodes CDR1 SGHRS and CDR2 YFSETQ. The CDR3 runs to 13 residues. As DNA, the CDR3 is TGCGCCAGCAAACCCTCTCGGGCCAACGTCCTGACTTTC. Its translation: CASKPSRANVLTF.

This clonotype has only a few counts. This chain connects TRBV7-9 to TRBJ2-5; D gene ambiguous. The germline CDR1 and CDR2 sequences are SEHNR and FQNEAQ (reference sequence). Between the trimmed V and J ends, which lost 3 bases and 6 bases, there was a span of 2 bases. This CDR3 has 10 residues. The chain's CDR3 is CASSLKTQYF. CDR3 DNA sequence: TGTGCCAGCAGCTTGAAGACCCAGTACTTC.

The rearrangement joins TRBV27 to TRBJ1-6, with D hard to call. The CDR3 runs 12 residues. Germline values: CDR1 MNHEY, CDR2 SMNVEV (reference sequence). Trimming removed 5 bases at V and 9 bases at J, with 8 bases between. In DNA, the CDR3 is TGTGCCAGCAGTCCCGGTCGTTCACCCCTCCACTTT. Its translation: CASSPGRSPLHF.

This clonotype turned up a few times. The chain is built from TRBV28 and TRBJ2-3, with D uncertain. The CDR3 extends over 13 amino acids. Germline V gene sequence: CDR1 MDHEN, CDR2 SYDVKM. V was shortened by 5 bases and J by 2 bases, with 8 bases between the two germline ends. CDR3 loop: CASSPADTDTQYF. In nucleotides, the CDR3 is TGTGCCAGCAGTCCCGCGGACACAGATACGCAGTATTTT.

This clonotype occurred a few times. This chain connects TRBV24-1 to TRBJ2-3, with unresolved D. Germline lookup yields CDR1 KGHDR and CDR2 SFDVKD. V shed 6 bases and J shed 2 bases, with 11 bases lying between them. The CDR3 runs 14 residues. The CDR3 loop reads CATSPRESTDTQYF. CDR3 DNA: TGTGCCACCAGTCCGCGTGAATCCACAGATACGCAGTATTTT.

This clonotype was counted many times. This sequence joins TRBV20-1 and TRBJ1-1; a weak D match, TRBD1 (5 bases). This CDR3 region has 12 residues. Trimming cost V 6 bases and J 5 bases, with 13 bases left between them. Germline CDR1 DFQATT, CDR2 SNEGSKA (reference sequence). This CDR3 reads CSALTGGTEAFF. CDR3 DNA: TGCAGTGCCTTGACCGGGGGAACTGAAGCTTTCTTT.

At least ten counts were recorded for this clonotype. The gene calls are TRBV30 and TRBJ1-1; the match to TRBD1 covers 7 bases. J was trimmed by 4 bases and V by 7 bases; bases with no gene match: 6. CDR1 and CDR2 from the germline V gene are GTSNPN and SVGIG (reference sequence). This CDR3 region has 12 residues. The CDR3 DNA reads TGTGCCTTAGGGCGGGACAGCACTGAAGCTTTCTTT. This sequence encodes CALGRDSTEAFF.

There are many counts of this clonotype. The chain couples TRBV10-3 to TRBJ2-2; D unclear. Germline assignment: CDR1 ENHRY and CDR2 SYGVKD. The CDR3 loop spans 15 amino acids. V was shortened by 8 bases and J by 0 bases, with 13 bases between the two germline ends. CDR3 coding DNA: TGTGCCATCTCCGGCAGGCCCGCGAACACCGGGGAGCTGTTTTTT. Amino acid sequence: CAISGRPANTGELFF.

The table lists this clonotype with many counts. V is TRBV12-3 or TRBV12-4 and J is TRBJ2-5; D not resolved. The CDR3 extends over 13 amino acids. Trimming shortened V by 3 bases and J by 4 bases, and 9 bases separated the two germline ends. The DNA of the CDR3 is TGTGCCAGCAGTTTCACCGACATAGAGACCCAGTACTTC. This codes for CASSFTDIETQYF.

There are many counts of this clonotype. The gene calls are TRBV18 and TRBJ2-1; 9 nucleotides line up with TRBD2. Germline V CDR1 and CDR2: KGHSH, LQKENI. The CDR3 spans 16 residues. Trimming cost V 4 bases and J 8 bases; bases outside gene matches: 12. CDR3 bases: TGTGCCAGCTCACTCTTAGCGGGAGTTAGCGGTGATGAGCAGTTCTTC. This codes for CASSLLAGVSGDEQFF.